This TCR beta chain was obtained from a study of blood T cells in healthy people across ages (dated by TCRdb to about 2015). Some background on the complete study: In model experiments, template switching captured roughly one uniquely barcoded TCR beta cDNA molecule for every two T cells. To avoid experimental bias, donors of different ages were randomly spread across the sequencing lanes. Using deep sequencing normalized with unique cDNA molecular identifiers, the study measured how TCR beta repertoire diversity changes with age. The donors were divided into four age groups: young (average about 15 years), middle-aged (approximately 39), aged (approximately 64) and long-lived (roughly 88). Two additional independent replicas of 1 million unique cDNA reads from the same blood draw were analyzed for two donors (one aged 18 to 29 and one aged 80 or older).

Results and caveats for the whole study, not just this receptor: Since profiling was done on bulk unsorted PBMCs, naive and antigen-experienced compartments could not be conclusively compared. Observed TCR beta diversity per million T cells fell roughly linearly with age, and a significant reduction was already apparent by age around 40. Compared with the aged group, the long-lived group had more naive CD4+ T cells, fewer expanded clones and increased TCR diversity, a pattern suggesting age selection. Because the CMV infection status of the donors was unknown, age-related changes in expanded clonotypes may potentially have been confounded. Estimates of total diversity based on one million sequenced T cells were regarded as lower bounds and as underestimates. A strong correlation was found between observed TCR beta diversity and the percentage of naive T cells measured by flow cytometry.

The 39 donors, aged 6 to 90 years, were systemically healthy Caucasian individuals from Russia. Roughly 9.5 milliliters of peripheral blood were drawn from each donor into EDTA-treated Vacutainer tubes. Ficoll-Paque density-gradient centrifugation was used to isolate PBMCs, with at least 6.5 million obtained per sample. Total RNA was extracted from PBMCs with Trizol reagent, with at least 6 micrograms obtained per sample. The percentages of naive CD45RAhigh/CD27high T cells were determined by flow cytometry on a PBMC aliquot from every donor. Reading from cysteine to phenylalanine, the CDR3 counts 15 amino acids. Just CDR3 DNA is preserved here, 45 bases in frame from base 1. The junction shows trimming of 3 bases on V and 4 bases on J, and the gene matches do not reach 7 bases of it. Sequences DFQATT (CDR1) and SNEGSKA (CDR2) are obtained from the germline V gene (reference sequence). This clonotype was counted only a few times. It lacks a known antigen. No quality values exist for individual bases; no much larger clone is one base distant.

The library was generated by 5' RACE. The run used an Illumina HiSeq 2500. A second PCR of about 6 to 12 cycles was performed with a sample-barcoded 5' primer and a J-beta primer mix. Each TCR beta cDNA molecule received a unique molecular identifier from a template-switch 5' adaptor carrying 12 random nucleotides. Each sample yielded at least 2.5 million CDR3-containing paired-end reads. All of the RNA was converted into first-strand cDNA using the Mint cDNA synthesis kit, with a TRBC-specific oligonucleotide serving as the primer. After uracil-DNA glycosylase treatment, a first 18-cycle PCR used universal primers M1SS and BC2_uni_R on all cDNA. As for how the authors treated the data: For normalization, 1 million high-quality reads, each with a distinct molecular identifier, were randomly selected from each sample. Reads sharing molecular identifiers were discarded rather than binned into consensus sequences. MiTCR, set to a Q25 quality threshold and the strictest error-elimination algorithm, was used for CDR3 identification, clonotype clustering and error correction. Lower-bound total TCR beta diversity was estimated with a nonparametric unseen species model using Euler transformation. Using fastp trimming at Q25 and MiXCR clonotype assembly, TCRdb reanalyzed the public sequencing data and kept in-frame beta chains. Under each unique CDR3 protein, matching rows form one entry showing the most common genes and DNA. None of the V and J calls come from the authors' own analysis; TCRdb made them. The sample yields 1.5 million to 2 million distinct CDR3 sequences; roughly 28% were counted once. Of the sample, over 7% falls within the top ten clones.

Sequencing was performed on blood. The TCR sequence derives from a young woman in good health. Rearrangement joined TRBV20-1 to TRBJ2-1; 9 bases in the junction line up with TRBD2. The CDR3 reads as follows: CSASRGLAEYNEQFF. The sequenced DNA is TGCAGTGCTAGTCGGGGACTAGCAGAATACAATGAGCAGTTCTTC.